This T cell receptor (beta chain) was retrieved from a study of shared clonotypes between healthy human individuals. Study-wide context: Every donor yielded three CD4 naive, three CD4 memory, two CD8 naive and one CD8 memory plate. Study-level points and caveats: Estimated richness values were generally larger in naive subsets than in memory subsets. Generation probabilities of non-shared clonotypes were lower (relative to those shared by all four donors).

Sorted-subset replicate PCR reactions contained 150 to 200 ng DNA, corresponding to 29,000 or so T cell genomes. TCRdb keeps only in-frame clones here, not all; method: immunoSEQ multiplex PCR. Of about 1.9 million clones listed, 80% to 95% were seen once; the top ten hold approximately 1.7%. Naive CD8 cells, CD45RO-negative and positively selected for CCR7, excluded terminally differentiated effector memory CD45RA+ cells. A note on this clone: As yet, its antigen is unknown.

CDR1 is SGHRS, CDR2 YFSETQ, per germline. The CDR3 runs 17 residues. J lost 5 bases, V lost 3 bases, and 9 bases had no gene match. The chain links TRBV5-1 to TRBJ2-1; 12 nucleotides line up with TRBD2. Sequenced material: naive CD8+ T cells from PBMCs. The receptor was derived from a man aged 18 to 29 in good health. Some clones in this sample may be carry-over from other donors' samples. The chain's CDR3 is CASSSRLAGVLDNEQFF. The CDR3 nucleotides are TGCGCCAGCAGCTCAAGACTAGCGGGGGTCCTGGACAATGAGCAGTTCTTC.